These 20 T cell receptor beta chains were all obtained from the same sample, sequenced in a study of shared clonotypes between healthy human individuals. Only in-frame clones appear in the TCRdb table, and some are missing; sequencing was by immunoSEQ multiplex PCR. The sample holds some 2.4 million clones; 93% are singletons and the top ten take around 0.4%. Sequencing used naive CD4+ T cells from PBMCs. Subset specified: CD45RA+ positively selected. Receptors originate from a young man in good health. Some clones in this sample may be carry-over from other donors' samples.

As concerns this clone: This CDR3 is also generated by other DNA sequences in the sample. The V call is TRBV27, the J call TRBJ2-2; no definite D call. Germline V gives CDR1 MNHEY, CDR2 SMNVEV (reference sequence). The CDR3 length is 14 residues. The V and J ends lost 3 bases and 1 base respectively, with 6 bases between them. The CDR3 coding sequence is TGTGCCAGCAGTTTTGGGCGGAACACCGGGGAGCTGTTTTTT. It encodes CASSFGRNTGELFF.

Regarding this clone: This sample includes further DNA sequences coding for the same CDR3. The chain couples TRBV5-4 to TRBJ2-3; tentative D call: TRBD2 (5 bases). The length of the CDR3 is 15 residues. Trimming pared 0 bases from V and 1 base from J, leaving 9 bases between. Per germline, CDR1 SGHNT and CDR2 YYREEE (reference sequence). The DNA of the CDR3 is TGTGCCAGCAGCTTGGGAGGGTTACGCACAGATACGCAGTATTTT. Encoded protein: CASSLGGLRTDTQYF.

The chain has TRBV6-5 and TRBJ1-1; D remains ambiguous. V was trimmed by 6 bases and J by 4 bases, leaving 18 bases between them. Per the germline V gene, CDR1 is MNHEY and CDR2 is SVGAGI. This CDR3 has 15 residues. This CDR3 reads CASSPPGVMGTEAFF. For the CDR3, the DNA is TGTGCCAGCAGCCCCCCCGGGGTCATGGGCACTGAAGCTTTCTTT.

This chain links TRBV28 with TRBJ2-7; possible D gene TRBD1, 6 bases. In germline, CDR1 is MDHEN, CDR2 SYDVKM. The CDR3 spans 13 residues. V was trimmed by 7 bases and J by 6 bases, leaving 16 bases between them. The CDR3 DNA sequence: TGTGCCAGCACTGTCCCGGGCAGGGGCGAGCAGTACTTC. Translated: CASTVPGRGEQYF.

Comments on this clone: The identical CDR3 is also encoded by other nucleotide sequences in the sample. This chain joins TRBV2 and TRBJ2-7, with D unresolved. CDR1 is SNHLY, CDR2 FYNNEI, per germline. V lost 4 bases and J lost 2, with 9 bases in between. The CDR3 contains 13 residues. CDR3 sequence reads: CASSGDRTYEQYF. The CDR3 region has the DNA TGTGCCAGCAGTGGAGACCGAACCTACGAGCAGTACTTC.

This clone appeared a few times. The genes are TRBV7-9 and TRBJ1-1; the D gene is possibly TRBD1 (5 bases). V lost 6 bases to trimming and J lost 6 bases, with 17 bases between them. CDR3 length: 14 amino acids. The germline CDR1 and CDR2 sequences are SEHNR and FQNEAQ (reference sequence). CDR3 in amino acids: CASRLGALGSEAFF. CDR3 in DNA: TGTGCCAGCAGGCTAGGGGCCCTAGGGTCTGAAGCTTTCTTT. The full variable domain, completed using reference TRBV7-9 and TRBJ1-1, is DTGVSQNPRHKITKRGQNVTFRCDPISEHNRLYWYRQTLGQGPEFLTYFQNEAQLEKSRLLSDRFSAERPKGSFSTLEIQRTEQGDSAMYLCASRLGALGSEAFFGQGTRLTVV.

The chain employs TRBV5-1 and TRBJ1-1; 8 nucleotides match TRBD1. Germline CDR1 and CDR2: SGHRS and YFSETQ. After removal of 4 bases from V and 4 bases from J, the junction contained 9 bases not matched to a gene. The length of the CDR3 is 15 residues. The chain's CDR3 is CASSPSQTGGTEAFF. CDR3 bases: TGCGCCAGCAGCCCAAGCCAAACAGGGGGCACTGAAGCTTTCTTT.

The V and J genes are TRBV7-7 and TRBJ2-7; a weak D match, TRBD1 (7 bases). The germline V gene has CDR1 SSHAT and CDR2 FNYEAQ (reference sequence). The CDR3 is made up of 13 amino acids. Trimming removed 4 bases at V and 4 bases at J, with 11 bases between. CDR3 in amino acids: CASSWTGGYEQYF. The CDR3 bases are TGTGCCAGCAGCTGGACAGGAGGGTACGAGCAGTACTTC. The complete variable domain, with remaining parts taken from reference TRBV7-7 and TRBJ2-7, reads GAGVSQSPRYKVTKRGQDVTLRCDPISSHATLYWYQQALGQGPEFLTYFNYEAQPDKSGLPSDRFSAERPEGSISTLTIQRTEQRDSAMYRCASSWTGGYEQYFGPGTRLTVT.

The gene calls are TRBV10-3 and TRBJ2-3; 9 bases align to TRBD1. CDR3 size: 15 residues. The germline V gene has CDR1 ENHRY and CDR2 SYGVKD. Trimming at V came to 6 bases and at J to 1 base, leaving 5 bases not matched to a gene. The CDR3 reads CAISRDREGTDTQYF. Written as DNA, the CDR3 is TGTGCCATCAGCAGGGACAGGGAAGGCACAGATACGCAGTATTTT.

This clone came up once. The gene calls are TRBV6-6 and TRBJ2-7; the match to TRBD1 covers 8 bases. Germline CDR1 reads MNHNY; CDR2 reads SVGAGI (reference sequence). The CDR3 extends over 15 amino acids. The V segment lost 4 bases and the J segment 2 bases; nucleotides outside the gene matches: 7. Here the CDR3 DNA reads TGTGCCAGCAGTTTCCCGGGACAGGAGACCTACGAGCAGTACTTC. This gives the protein CASSFPGQETYEQYF.

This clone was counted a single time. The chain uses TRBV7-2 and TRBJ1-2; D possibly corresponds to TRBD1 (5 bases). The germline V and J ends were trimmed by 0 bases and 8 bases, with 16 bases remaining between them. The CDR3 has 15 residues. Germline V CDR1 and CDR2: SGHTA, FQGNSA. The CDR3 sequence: CASSLAWGPSNGYTF. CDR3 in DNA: TGTGCCAGCAGCTTAGCGTGGGGCCCAAGCAACGGCTACACCTTC.

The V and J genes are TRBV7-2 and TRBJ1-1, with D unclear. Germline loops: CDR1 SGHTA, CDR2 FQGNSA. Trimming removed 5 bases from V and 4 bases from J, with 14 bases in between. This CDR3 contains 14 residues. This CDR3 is CASSPRIPATEAFF. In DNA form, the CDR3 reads TGTGCCAGCAGCCCCAGAATACCGGCCACTGAAGCTTTCTTT.

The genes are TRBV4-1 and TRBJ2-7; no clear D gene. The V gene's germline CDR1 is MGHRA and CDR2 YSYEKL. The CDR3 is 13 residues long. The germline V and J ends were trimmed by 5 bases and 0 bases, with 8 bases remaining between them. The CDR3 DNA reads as TGCGCCAGCAGCAACCCGAGCTCCTACGAGCAGTACTTC. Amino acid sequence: CASSNPSSYEQYF.

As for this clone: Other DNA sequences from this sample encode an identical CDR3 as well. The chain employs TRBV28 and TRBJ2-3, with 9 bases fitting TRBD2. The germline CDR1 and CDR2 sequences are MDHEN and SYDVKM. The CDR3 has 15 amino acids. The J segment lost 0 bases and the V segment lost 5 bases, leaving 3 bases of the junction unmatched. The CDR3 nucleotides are TGTGCCAGCAGTCCTAGCGGGACTAGCACAGATACGCAGTATTTT. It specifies CASSPSGTSTDTQYF. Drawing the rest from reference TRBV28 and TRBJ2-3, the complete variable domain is DVKVTQSSRYLVKRTGEKVFLECVQDMDHENMFWYRQDPGLGLRLIYFSYDVKMKEKGDIPEGYSVSREKKERFSLILESASTNQTSMYLCASSPSGTSTDTQYFGPGTRLTVL.

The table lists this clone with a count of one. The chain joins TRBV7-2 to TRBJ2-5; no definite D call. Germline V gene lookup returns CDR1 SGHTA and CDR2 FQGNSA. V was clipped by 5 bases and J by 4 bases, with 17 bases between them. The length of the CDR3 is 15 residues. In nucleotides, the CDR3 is TGTGCCAGCAGCCCAAGTGGGCTAGAGGCAGAGACCCAGTACTTC. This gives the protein CASSPSGLEAETQYF.

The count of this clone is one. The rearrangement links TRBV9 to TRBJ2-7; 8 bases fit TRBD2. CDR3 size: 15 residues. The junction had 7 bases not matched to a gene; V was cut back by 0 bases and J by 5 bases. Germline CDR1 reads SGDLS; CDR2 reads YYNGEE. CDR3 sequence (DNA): TGTGCCAGCAGCGTAGGCCTAGCGGGTAACAACGAGCAGTACTTC. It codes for CASSVGLAGNNEQYF. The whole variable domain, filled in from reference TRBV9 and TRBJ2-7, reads DSGVTQTPKHLITATGQRVTLRCSPRSGDLSVYWYQQSLDQGLQFLIQYYNGEERAKGNILERFSAQQFPDLHSELNLSSLELGDSALYFCASSVGLAGNNEQYFGPGTRLTVT.

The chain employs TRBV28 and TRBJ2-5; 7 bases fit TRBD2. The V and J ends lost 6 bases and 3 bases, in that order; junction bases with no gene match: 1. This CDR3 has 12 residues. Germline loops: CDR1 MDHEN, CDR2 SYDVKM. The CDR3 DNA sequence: TGTGCCAGCAGCCTAGCGGAAGAGACCCAGTACTTC. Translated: CASSLAEETQYF.

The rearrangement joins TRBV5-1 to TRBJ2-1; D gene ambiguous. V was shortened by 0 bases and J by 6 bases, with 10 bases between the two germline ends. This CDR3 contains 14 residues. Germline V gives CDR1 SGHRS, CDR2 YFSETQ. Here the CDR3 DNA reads TGCGCCAGCAGCTTGGACGCCCGCGTCAATGAGCAGTTCTTC. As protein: CASSLDARVNEQFF.

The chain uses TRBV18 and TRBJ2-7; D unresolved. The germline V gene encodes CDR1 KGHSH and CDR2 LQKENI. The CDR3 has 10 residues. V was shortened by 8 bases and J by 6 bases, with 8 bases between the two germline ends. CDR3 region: CASPNGEQYF. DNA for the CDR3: TGTGCCAGCCCGAACGGCGAGCAGTACTTC.

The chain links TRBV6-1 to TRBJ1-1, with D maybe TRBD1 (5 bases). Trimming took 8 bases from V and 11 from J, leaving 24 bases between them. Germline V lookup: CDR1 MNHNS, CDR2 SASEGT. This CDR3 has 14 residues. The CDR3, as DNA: TGTGCCAGCTTTCTACCGGGACCACAGTTGGGGGCTTTCTTT. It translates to CASFLPGPQLGAFF.